The sequence of this TCR beta chain was determined in a study of cytomegalovirus exposure and HLA in healthy donors. Study-level findings and limits: Earlier analysis found most TCR beta V segments productive about 87% or about 30% of the time.

The PCR used 60 Vbeta and 13 Jbeta primers. The method was immunoSEQ multiplex PCR; TCRdb's version includes in-frame clones alone and lacks a portion of them. The data show some 180,000 clones, with roughly 90% seen just once and around 0.99% held by the top ten. This clone showed up just a few times. What it binds is not known. The CDR3 has 13 amino acids. Germline values: CDR1 MNHNS, CDR2 SASEGT. V was cut by 0 bases and J by 7 bases, with 4 bases left in between. The sample taken for sequencing was PBMCs. The sequence came from a boy younger than 10 in good health and CMV-seronegative. This chain uses TRBV6-1 with TRBJ1-6; no firm D call. The CDR3 loop reads CASSEAGNSPLHF. The CDR3 region has the DNA TGTGCCAGCAGTGAAGCCGGGAATTCACCCCTCCACTTT.